These T cell receptor beta chains were read from a single sample in a study of cytomegalovirus exposure and HLA in healthy donors. Here immunoSEQ multiplex PCR was the method, and the copy in TCRdb shows in-frame clones only, minus some. The sample carries more than 65,000 clones, about 74% recorded once. The sample taken for sequencing was PBMCs. Receptors were obtained from a woman in her fifties or sixties in good health and CMV-seropositive. The CDR3 runs from the conserved cysteine through the conserved F or W. A D gene is named only where the DNA matches it firmly. Some rows mark clone size as missing; the rest say once, few, many or name a class of expanded clone.

TRBV25-1	.	TRBJ2-1	.	TGTGCCAGCAGTTACCGGGACTCCTACGATGAGCAGTTCTTC	CASSYRDSYDEQFF
TRBV27	.	TRBJ2-7	few	TGTGCCAGCAGTATCTCGACACCCCGCTTTGAGCAGTACTTC	CASSISTPRFEQYF
TRBV18	.	TRBJ1-5	.	TGTGCCAGCTCAAGACAGCCCGATCAGCCCCAGCATTTT	CASSRQPDQPQHF
TRBV28	.	TRBJ1-4	.	TGTGCCAGCAGTCCTCCCCTGAACATCAGGGAAAAACTGTTTTTT	CASSPPLNIREKLFF
TRBV6-5	TRBD1	TRBJ1-6	few	TGTGCCAGCAGAACTGGACAGGGGAGTCCACCCCTCCACTTT	CASRTGQGSPPLHF
TRBV5-5	.	TRBJ2-2	.	TGTGCCAGCAGCTTCTGGAGTGGGAGCACCGGGGAGCTGTTTTTT	CASSFWSGSTGELFF
TRBV5-8	.	TRBJ1-5	.	TGTGCCAGCAGCTTGGGTGGGTATGCGGATCAGCCCCAGCATTTT	CASSLGGYADQPQHF
TRBV6-1	.	TRBJ1-6	.	TGTGCCAGCAGTGAATGGTACAGGGACTCACCCCTCCACTTT	CASSEWYRDSPLHF
TRBV6-5	.	TRBJ2-6	.	TGTGCCAGCAGCCCCTTCGGTGGGGCCAACGTCCTGACTTTC	CASSPFGGANVLTF
TRBV4-2	TRBD2	TRBJ2-5	.	TGTGCCAGCAGCCAAGAATTTGGGACTACGTACCAAGAGACCCAGTACTTC	CASSQEFGTTYQETQYF
TRBV25-1	.	TRBJ1-1	.	TGTGCCAGCAGTGAGGGGGGGGCCGACACTGAAGCTTTCTTT	CASSEGGADTEAFF
TRBV5-6	TRBD1	TRBJ1-2	.	TGTGCCAGCAGCATGGACAGGGGCTACTATGGCTACACCTTC	CASSMDRGYYGYTF
TRBV6-1	TRBD2	TRBJ2-1	.	TGTGCCAGCAGTGAAATTGGCGGGGGGACCCTGGGGGAGCAGTTCTTC	CASSEIGGGTLGEQFF
TRBV16	.	TRBJ1-1	.	TGTGCCAGCAGCCAATCCGGGCAGGGTAACACTGAAGCTTTCTTT	CASSQSGQGNTEAFF
TRBV11-2	.	TRBJ1-1	.	TGTGCCAGCAGCTTAGGAGCAGGGCGGAACACTGAAGCTTTCTTT	CASSLGAGRNTEAFF
TRBV5-6	TRBD1	TRBJ1-2	.	TGTGCCAGCAGGTACAGGGGGCTGAGCTATGGCTACACCTTC	CASRYRGLSYGYTF
TRBV18	.	TRBJ2-3	.	TGTGCCAGCTCACCAAACATAAAACCTAGCACAGATACGCAGTATTTT	CASSPNIKPSTDTQYF
TRBV2	.	TRBJ1-5	.	TGTGCCAGCCGAAAACAGGGATACAATCAGCCCCAGCATTTT	CASRKQGYNQPQHF
TRBV10-3	.	TRBJ2-7	.	TGTGCCATCAGCGACTTTTTCCCCGAGCAGTACTTC	CAISDFFPEQYF
TRBV2	TRBD2	TRBJ2-1	few	TGTGCCAGCAGTATAGGCGGGGGGCAGTTCTTC	CASSIGGGQFF
TRBV5-8	.	TRBJ2-3	.	TGTGCCAGCAGCTTGAGGCAGGGCCGCACAGATACGCAGTATTTT	CASSLRQGRTDTQYF
TRBV29-1	.	TRBJ2-7	.	TGCAGCGTTGGGGCGGGGGCCATCTACGAGCAGTACTTC	CSVGAGAIYEQYF
TRBV5-1	TRBD2	TRBJ2-3	.	TGCGCCAGCAGCTCCGGGACTAGCGGTCCAGATACGCAGTATTTT	CASSSGTSGPDTQYF
TRBV10-3	TRBD1	TRBJ1-5	.	TGTGCCGTCACAGGGGCACGCAATCAGCCCCAGCATTTT	CAVTGARNQPQHF
TRBV5-1	TRBD1	TRBJ1-2	.	TGCGCCAGCAGCTTGGGAATATTAAAGGGGACAGGGGCTAACTATGGCTACACCTTC	CASSLGILKGTGANYGYTF
TRBV18	TRBD1	TRBJ1-1	.	TGTGCCAGCTGCCGGGACAGGGAGAACACTGAAGCTTTCTTT	CASCRDRENTEAFF
TRBV6-5	.	TRBJ2-7	.	TGCGCCAGCAGCCGGGACATAGCAGGCTACGAGCAGTACTTC	CASSRDIAGYEQYF
TRBV6-1	.	TRBJ1-6	few	TGTGCCAGCAGTGCTGAAGGACGGGAGAATTCACCCCTCCACTTT	CASSAEGRENSPLHF
TRBV7-6	.	TRBJ1-1	once	TGTGCCAGCAGCTTAGCTGAGGGGGGGATGAACACTGAAGCTTTCTTT	CASSLAEGGMNTEAFF
TRBV30	TRBD1	TRBJ1-2	.	TGTGCCTCCCGCGGGGCAGGGGGTAACTATGGCTACACCTTC	CASRGAGGNYGYTF
TRBV5-5	TRBD1	TRBJ1-3	.	TGTGCCAGCAGCTCGACAGGGGGCGGACCCTCTGGAAACACCATATATTTT	CASSSTGGGPSGNTIYF
TRBV6-5	.	TRBJ1-2	.	TGTGCCAGCAGTTACTCGAGATTTGCTGGCTACACCTTC	CASSYSRFAGYTF
TRBV10-2	TRBD1	TRBJ2-7	.	TGCGCCAGCAGAAAGACAGGGAGCTCCTACGAGCAGTACTTC	CASRKTGSSYEQYF
TRBV9	.	TRBJ1-1	.	TGTGCCAGCAGCGTAGTGGCAGGATCGAACACTGAAGCTTTCTTT	CASSVVAGSNTEAFF
TRBV11-1	.	TRBJ2-7	.	TGTGCCAGCAGCTTAGCGAAGGGGGAGCAGTACTTC	CASSLAKGEQYF
TRBV27	.	TRBJ1-5	.	TGTGCCAGCGCGTTAGGAGGGTTCTCGGATCAGCCCCAGCATTTT	CASALGGFSDQPQHF
TRBV5-1	TRBD1	TRBJ1-2	.	TGCGCCAGCAGCTTGACCCCGGGACAGGGAGGTGGCTACACCTTC	CASSLTPGQGGGYTF
TRBV2	.	TRBJ1-5	few	TGTGCCAGCAGGGAGAATCAGCCCCAGCATTTT	CASRENQPQHF
TRBV6-5	TRBD2	TRBJ2-3	.	TGTGCCAGCAGTTTAGCGGGAGCTAGCACAGATACGCAGTATTTT	CASSLAGASTDTQYF
TRBV5-4	TRBD2	TRBJ2-7	.	TGTGCCAGCAGCTTGGCCGGTCTAGCGGGAGGGAGGGAGCAGTACTTC	CASSLAGLAGGREQYF
TRBV27	TRBD1	TRBJ1-1	.	TGTGCCAGCCGAGACAGGGGCGGCATGAACACTGAAGCTTTCTTT	CASRDRGGMNTEAFF
TRBV5-1	TRBD2	TRBJ2-1	few	TGCGCCAGCAGCTTAACGGGGGGTCTCTACAATGAGCAGTTCTTC	CASSLTGGLYNEQFF
TRBV7-9	.	TRBJ1-1	.	TGTGCCAGCAGCCCCCCCGGGACGCCCCAGGGAGGCGAAGCTTTCTTT	CASSPPGTPQGGEAFF
TRBV5-1	.	TRBJ2-1	once	TGCGCCAGCAGCTTAGGTAGCACTACCTACAATGAGCAGTTCTTC	CASSLGSTTYNEQFF
TRBV5-6	.	TRBJ1-1	few	TGTGCCAGCACCTTGAATATGAACACTGAAGCTTTCTTT	CASTLNMNTEAFF
TRBV4-1	TRBD1	TRBJ2-3	.	TGCGCCAGCAGCCACACAACAGGGGACGACACAGATAAGCAGTATTTT	CASSHTTGDDTDKQYF
TRBV7-9	TRBD1	TRBJ1-1	.	TGTGCCAGCAGCTCTTACAGGGGGAACACTGAAGCTTTCTTT	CASSSYRGNTEAFF
TRBV10-2	.	TRBJ1-5	.	TGCGCCAGCAGTGACAGGTTACGGGGTTCGGGTCAGCCCCAGCATTTT	CASSDRLRGSGQPQHF
TRBV29-1	TRBD2	TRBJ2-7	.	TGCAGCGTTGAAGGGCTAGCGGGAGCCTCCTACGAGCAGTACTTC	CSVEGLAGASYEQYF
TRBV9	TRBD2	TRBJ2-2	.	TGTGCCAGCAGCGTAGAAGCGGGGGGCTCCGGGGAGCTGTTTTTT	CASSVEAGGSGELFF
TRBV19	TRBD1	TRBJ1-5	.	TGTGCCAGTAGTATCGAGGGACAGGGGTTCTGGAGCAATCAGCCCCAGCATTTT	CASSIEGQGFWSNQPQHF
TRBV6-1	.	TRBJ1-2	few	TGTGCCAGCAGTGTGTTGCGGGGGCAGGCGAACGGCTACACCTTC	CASSVLRGQANGYTF
TRBV29-1	TRBD1	TRBJ1-2	.	TGCAGCGTTGATGTGGGGACAGCCGAAATTAACTATGGCTACACCTTC	CSVDVGTAEINYGYTF
TRBV5-1	TRBD1	TRBJ2-7	.	TGCGCCAGCAGCCTCGACAGGGTTTTCTACGAGCAGTACTTC	CASSLDRVFYEQYF
TRBV19	.	TRBJ1-5	.	TGTGCCAGTAGTTCCGGGAAGGACCGTCCCCAGCATTTT	CASSSGKDRPQHF
TRBV2	.	TRBJ2-1	.	TGTGCCAGCAGAGAGAGATATGAGCAGTTCTTC	CASRERYEQFF
TRBV5-1	.	TRBJ1-2	.	TGCGCCAGCAGCTTGACGGAGGGACCCTATGGCTACACCTTC	CASSLTEGPYGYTF